Here is one T cell receptor (beta chain) with its context. It was RNA transcripts that yielded the amplified TCR beta CDR3 regions. Primed by the HTBI set, a first-round RT-PCR was run on the TCR CDR3. TCRdb used MiXCR to reprocess the multiplex PCR reads, holding one entry per CDR3 protein. The data hold hundreds of thousands of distinct CDR3 sequences, with 15% to 20% observed a single time. The data belong to a study of T cells in Graves' hyperthyroidism and ophthalmopathy. With V trimmed by 1 base and J by 5 bases, 8 bases remained unmatched. The CDR3 has 16 amino acids. Germline CDR1 reads MNHNS; CDR2 reads SASEGT.

The sample comprised blood. The sequence derives from a man aged 40-49 years with Graves' ophthalmopathy. The chain has TRBV6-1 and TRBJ2-7; TRBD2 matches 10 bases. The CDR3, as DNA: TGTGCCAGCAGTGAAGTGGGTAGCGGGGGGCGCCACGAGCAGTACTTC. Translation gives CASSEVGSGGRHEQYF.